One T cell receptor (beta chain) is described in this entry. These data originate in a study of technical replicates of blood from a few donors. Measured with immunoSEQ multiplex PCR; TCRdb has only the in-frame clones, and not every one. The sample holds around 84,000 clones, around nine tenths seen once. The length of the CDR3 is 16 residues. Per germline, CDR1 MGHRA and CDR2 YSYEKL. V lost 6 bases to trimming and J lost 2 bases, with 20 bases between them. This chain links TRBV4-1 with TRBJ2-7, with D possibly matching TRBD2 (6 bases). This sequence originates from a human donor in good health. Material: T cells isolated from PBMCs. The CDR3, as DNA: TGCGCCAGCAGTCGGCAAGTTGGCGGGGACGCCTACGAGCAGTACTTC. As protein: CASSRQVGGDAYEQYF.